The present T cell receptor (beta chain) was sequenced within a study of shared clonotypes between healthy human individuals. For the study at large: A couple of female and a few male donors aged 18 to 49 were enrolled. CD8 memory received one plate per donor, CD8 naive two, CD4 memory three and CD4 naive three.

As regards this clone: Its antigen is unknown.

Germline V CDR1 and CDR2: SGHRS, YFSETQ. CDR3 size: 13 residues. Trimming removed 0 bases from V and 10 bases from J, with 13 bases in between. TCRdb's copy holds only in-frame clones and misses some; the assay was immunoSEQ multiplex PCR. The sample has millions of clones; about 92% are singletons. Findings and limits, study-wide: Expectations were that clonotype sharing among donors would be affected by sequencing depth. On the whole, naive subsets had larger estimated richness than memory subsets had.

The sequencing sample was made of naive CD4+ T cells sorted from blood. Specified subset: CD45RA+ positively selected. The chain has TRBV5-1 and TRBJ1-1, with D possibly matching TRBD1 (6 bases). This receptor was obtained from a man younger than 35 in good health. CDR3 in DNA: TGCGCCAGCAGCTTGGTTGCAGGGGTGGCAGCTTTCTTT. It codes for CASSLVAGVAAFF.